The clone carrying this TCR beta chain was picked up one time. The CDR3 consists of 14 residues. The junction had 8 bases not matched to a gene; V was cut back by 4 bases and J by 5 bases. Germline CDR1 reads SGHRS; CDR2 reads YFSETQ. Here immunoSEQ multiplex PCR was the method, and the copy in TCRdb shows in-frame clones only, minus some. The sample includes about 140,000 clones, 70% to 90% seen only once; the top ten take nearly 3.5%. The data are from a study of blood T cell repertoires in COVID-19. The wider study: PBMCs, B-cell-depleted T cells, or T cells provided the cDNA or gDNA that made up the material.

The source material was PBMCs or T cells enriched from blood (not recorded which). The receptor's source is a woman aged 45-60 years with acute COVID-19. The V call is TRBV5-1, the J call TRBJ2-7; 8 bases align to TRBD2. The CDR3 sequence: CASSAGAGANEQYF. The CDR3 nucleotides read TGCGCCAGCAGCGCGGGAGCGGGGGCCAACGAGCAGTACTTC.